The next 17 T cell receptor beta chains were all read from a single sample in a study of T-cell reconstitution after alpha-beta-depleted transplantation in children. During its preparation, the TCRbeta library received unique molecular identifiers. One entry per CDR3 protein, called by TCRdb with MiXCR from the PCR reads. The sample includes about 580,000 distinct CDR3 sequences, roughly 23% seen only once; the top ten take 13% to 15%. Sample: PBMCs, mostly from graft donor cells, taken 360 days after TCRalphabeta/CD19-depleted stem cell transplant. The receptors shown here come from a boy younger than two who had a stem cell transplant for acute myeloid leukemia, so the T cells may come from the graft donor.

This clonotype has a count of ten or more. The rearrangement links TRBV29-1 to TRBJ2-2; D gene ambiguous. Trimming shortened V by 1 base and J by 4 bases, and 7 bases separated the two germline ends. The germline CDR1 and CDR2 sequences are SQVTM and ANQGSEA. This CDR3 has 13 amino acids. The CDR3 spells CSVEGVTTGELFF. The CDR3 DNA is TGCAGCGTTGAAGGGGTTACCACCGGGGAGCTGTTTTTT.

This clonotype was detected many times. This sequence joins TRBV12-3 or TRBV12-4 and TRBJ2-2, with D perhaps TRBD1 (5 bases). This CDR3 has 17 amino acids. Trimming pared 3 bases from V and 0 bases from J, leaving 14 bases between. The CDR3 is CASSFPSRQPNTGELFF. For the CDR3, the DNA is TGTGCCAGCAGTTTCCCCAGCCGACAGCCGAACACCGGGGAGCTGTTTTTT.

The V gene is TRBV27, the J gene TRBJ1-5, with D tentatively TRBD1 (5 bases). Trimming stripped 3 bases from V and 2 bases from J, with 11 bases between. The CDR3 spans 15 residues. Per the germline V gene, CDR1 is MNHEY and CDR2 is SMNVEV (reference sequence). The CDR3 DNA reads as TGTGCCAGCAGTTTGACAGCCCTGGGCAATCAGCCCCAGCATTTT. It encodes CASSLTALGNQPQHF.

This chain links TRBV5-1 with TRBJ1-2; D is uncertain. The V end lost 0 bases, the J end lost 6 bases, and 9 bases lay between the germline ends. There are 13 residues in the CDR3. Germline loops: CDR1 SGHRS, CDR2 YFSETQ. The CDR3 DNA reads TGCGCCAGCAGCTTGGTAGGTTTGGATGGCTACACCTTC. It yields the protein CASSLVGLDGYTF.

This clonotype was seen many times. The J gene is TRBJ2-4, the V gene TRBV18; D unclear. CDR1 KGHSH and CDR2 LQKENI come from the germline V gene. Trimming removed 2 bases at V and 0 bases at J, with 5 bases between. The CDR3 is 14 residues long. CDR3: CASSPWEAKNIQYF. CDR3 in DNA: TGTGCCAGCTCACCATGGGAAGCCAAAAACATTCAGTACTTC.

This clonotype was observed a handful of times. CDR3 bases: TGTGCCAGCAGTTATGGCGGGGGGGCCTGGGAGCAGTACGTC. Its protein is CASSYGGGAWEQYV. J is TRBJ2-7 and V is TRBV6-2 or TRBV6-3; 9 positions agree with TRBD2. With 3 bases clipped from V and 7 bases from J, the junction kept 7 bases outside the gene matches. This CDR3 has 14 amino acids. Per the germline V gene, CDR1 is MNHEY and CDR2 is SVGEGT.

CDR3 in amino acids: CASSLDVWGSGELFF. The CDR3 DNA sequence: TGCGCCAGCAGCTTGGATGTATGGGGCTCCGGGGAGCTGTTTTTT. This sequence joins TRBV5-1 and TRBJ2-2; D is perhaps TRBD1 (5 bases). Germline CDR1 reads SGHRS; CDR2 reads YFSETQ. Trimming stripped 0 bases from V and 6 bases from J, with 12 bases between. This CDR3 is 15 amino acids long. Based on the CDR3 plus reference TRBV5-1 and TRBJ2-2, the full variable domain is KAGVTQTPRYLIKTRGQQVTLSCSPISGHRSVSWYQQTPGQGLQFLFEYFSETQRNKGNFPGRFSGRQFSNSRSEMNVSTLELGDSALYLCASSLDVWGSGELFFGEGSRLTVL.

The table lists this clonotype with many counts. This chain's CDR3 is CASSLQNTDTQYF. CDR3 nucleotide sequence: TGCGCCAGCAGCTTGCAGAACACAGATACGCAGTATTTT. V and J are TRBV5-1 and TRBJ2-3; D unclear. Trimming removed 1 base from V and 2 bases from J, with 5 bases in between. Germline CDR1 and CDR2: SGHRS and YFSETQ. This CDR3 spans 13 amino acids.

The V call is TRBV7-3, the J call TRBJ2-5; tentatively, D is TRBD1 (6 bases). Germline V lookup: CDR1 SGHTA, CDR2 FQGTGA. The CDR3 length is 12 residues. V was clipped by 4 bases and J by 13 bases, with 16 bases between them. CDR3 in DNA: TGTGCCAGCAGCTCAATACGGACAGAATTGTACTTC. It is translated as CASSSIRTELYF.

Written as DNA, the CDR3 is TGTGCCAGCAGCTCCTATAGTACCTACGAGCAGTACGTC. Its protein is CASSSYSTYEQYV. The chain links TRBV7-9 to TRBJ2-7; D ambiguous. Trimming removed 4 bases from V and 2 bases from J, with 9 bases in between. Germline V gene sequence: CDR1 SEHNR, CDR2 FQNEAQ (reference sequence). The CDR3 covers 13 residues.

This clonotype was counted a few times. The chain recombines TRBV6-5 with TRBJ1-5, with D hard to call. The V and J ends lost 2 bases and 7 bases respectively, with 9 bases between them. Germline CDR1 and CDR2: MNHEY and SVGAGI. This CDR3 region has 13 residues. The CDR3 here is CASSYILGQPQHF. In DNA form, the CDR3 reads TGTGCCAGCAGTTACATCCTTGGCCAGCCCCAGCATTTT.

This clonotype was detected a few times. The gene calls are TRBV20-1 and TRBJ2-1; 10 bases align to TRBD2. The CDR3 contains 17 residues. The junction had 14 bases not matched to a gene; V was cut back by 4 bases and J by 5 bases. Germline values: CDR1 DFQATT, CDR2 SNEGSKA (reference sequence). CDR3 in DNA: TGCAGTGCTACACCCTTTCGGCAGCGGGGGGGCCACAATGAGCAGTTCTTC. Translated: CSATPFRQRGGHNEQFF.

The chain joins TRBV9 to TRBJ2-4; D might be TRBD1 or TRBD2, each matching 7 bases. V was trimmed by 3 bases and J by 8 bases, leaving 15 bases between them. CDR3 size: 14 residues. CDR1 is SGDLS, CDR2 YYNGEE, per germline. The CDR3 loop reads CASSAFPGGDIQYF. The CDR3 DNA is TGTGCCAGCAGCGCCTTCCCAGGGGGGGACATTCAGTACTTC.

The sample holds many counts of this clonotype. This chain connects TRBV4-3 to TRBJ2-2; TRBD1 is a possible D gene (7 bases). CDR3 size: 16 residues. The V end lost 0 bases, the J end lost 7 bases, and 15 bases lay between the germline ends. CDR1 is LGHNA, CDR2 YSLEER, per germline. CDR3 sequence reads: CASSQDPGRGVGELFF. CDR3 nucleotide sequence: TGCGCCAGCAGCCAAGATCCGGGCAGGGGGGTCGGGGAGCTGTTTTTT.

The chain couples TRBV4-1 to TRBJ2-5; TRBD1 might be the D (5 bases). The CDR3 loop spans 18 amino acids. Trimming left V 0 bases short and J 5 bases short, with 22 bases between. Germline V gene sequence: CDR1 MGHRA, CDR2 YSYEKL. The CDR3 sequence is CASSQDSPQGIGMETQYF. For the CDR3, the DNA is TGCGCCAGCAGCCAAGATTCCCCCCAGGGTATCGGAATGGAGACCCAGTACTTC.

This clonotype has ten or more counts. In nucleotides, the CDR3 is TGCAGCGTTGAAATCAGGGTAGGCTCCTACAATGAGCAGTTCTTC. It translates to CSVEIRVGSYNEQFF. The rearrangement uses TRBV29-1 and TRBJ2-1, with D possibly being TRBD1 (5 bases). Trimming removed 2 bases at V and 0 bases at J, with 11 bases between. The CDR3 sequence is 15 residues long. The germline CDR1 and CDR2 sequences are SQVTM and ANQGSEA.

This clonotype was found many times. This chain joins TRBV28 and TRBJ1-6; no clear D gene. Germline CDR1 is MDHEN and CDR2 is SYDVKM. This CDR3 spans 16 amino acids. Trimming removed 5 bases from V and 7 bases from J, with 18 bases in between. CDR3 loop: CASSLGSRPLNSPLHF. CDR3 nucleotide sequence: TGTGCCAGCAGTCTAGGTTCCAGGCCTCTGAATTCACCCCTCCACTTT.